This T cell receptor (beta chain) originates from a study of blood T cell repertoires in COVID-19. The CDR3 length is 12 residues. Germline assignment: CDR1 KGHSH and CDR2 LQKENI. The V gene lost 10 bases and the J gene lost 6 bases, with 10 bases spanning the gap. Sequenced by immunoSEQ multiplex PCR; TCRdb stores in-frame clones only, minus some. Found here are 400,000 to 450,000 clones, approximately 88% of them singletons; the top ten hold roughly 12%. The chain couples TRBV18 to TRBJ1-6; weak D call: TRBD1 (5 bases). Sample: peripheral blood. This TCR came from a woman aged 45-59 years with COVID-19, enrolled during active disease. The CDR3 DNA is TGTGCCACACAAAGGGGTAATTCACCCCTCCACTTT. As protein: CATQRGNSPLHF.